The source of this T cell receptor beta chain is a study of T cell responses to AZD1222 COVID-19 vaccine. Trimming took off 4 bases at V and 4 bases at J, with 11 bases between the two ends. The CDR3 extends over 13 amino acids. Germline loops: CDR1 LNHNV, CDR2 YYDKDF (reference sequence). Profiled with immunoSEQ multiplex PCR; TCRdb holds only in-frame clones, not every one. Of 100,000 to 150,000 clones in the sample, 75% to 90% were seen once. This clonotype was obtained from an adult who received the AZD1222 COVID-19 vaccine. This specimen consisted of peripheral blood, obtained 28 days after the second AZD1222 dose. The chain has TRBV15 and TRBJ2-7; D may be TRBD2 (6 bases). CDR3 nucleotide sequence: TGTGCCACCAGCATCCTGCGGGGTTACGAGCAGTACTTC. Translation gives CATSILRGYEQYF.